These 5 T cell receptor beta chains were sequenced from one sample in a study of blood T cells in healthy people across ages (dated by TCRdb to the mid-2010s). The library was built by means of 5' RACE. Sequencer: Illumina HiSeq 2500. A second PCR of roughly 6 to 12 cycles was performed with a sample-barcoded 5' primer and a J-beta primer mix. TCRdb reanalyzed the raw reads on its own, using fastp at Q25 for trimming and MiXCR for clone calling, and kept in-frame beta chains. Identical CDR3 proteins give one entry, which carries the most common genes and DNA. The sample records 850,000 to 1,000,000 distinct CDR3 sequences, roughly 51% of which are singletons. About 21% of the sample is held by the ten biggest clonotypes. The material sequenced was blood. All receptors come from a woman aged 55 to 70 in good health.

The V gene is TRBV20-1, the J gene TRBJ2-7, with 13 positions matching TRBD2. Germline V lookup: CDR1 DFQATT, CDR2 SNEGSKA (reference sequence). Losses at the gene ends were 2 bases for V and 6 bases for J; bases not matched to a gene: 4. The CDR3 contains 14 residues. CDR3 amino acids: CSARLLAGGIEQYF. CDR3 in DNA: TGCAGTGCTAGATTACTAGCGGGAGGGATCGAGCAGTACTTC.

This clonotype was seen only a few times. The CDR3 reads CASNPLSGRAYEQYF. In DNA form, the CDR3 reads TGTGCCAGCAACCCTCTAAGCGGGAGGGCCTACGAGCAGTACTTC. The chain links TRBV28 to TRBJ2-7, with 10 bases identical to TRBD2. V lost 7 bases, J lost 2 bases, and 8 bases stayed unmatched. This CDR3 comprises 15 residues. Per germline, CDR1 MDHEN and CDR2 SYDVKM.

This rearrangement joins TRBV24-1 to TRBJ2-3; 12 bases map to TRBD2. CDR1 and CDR2 from the germline V gene are KGHDR and SFDVKD. The V segment lost 4 bases and the J segment 0 bases; nucleotides outside the gene matches: 4. This CDR3 is 17 amino acids long. For the CDR3, the DNA is TGTGCCACCAGTGACCCCGGGACTAGCGGGAGCACAGATACGCAGTATTTT. This gives the protein CATSDPGTSGSTDTQYF.

The rearrangement links TRBV5-1 to TRBJ2-4, with D tentatively TRBD2 (7 bases). Trimming removed 4 bases at V and 8 bases at J, with 16 bases between. The CDR3 runs 14 residues. Germline V gene sequence: CDR1 SGHRS, CDR2 YFSETQ. CDR3 sequence: CASSLGGARDIQYF. DNA for the CDR3: TGCGCCAGCAGCCTGGGGGGGGCAAGGGACATTCAGTACTTC.

This chain uses TRBV20-1 with TRBJ2-3; 7 bases agree with TRBD2. This CDR3 is 12 amino acids long. Per the germline V gene, CDR1 is DFQATT and CDR2 is SNEGSKA (reference sequence). V dropped 5 bases and J dropped 6; count of bases not matched to a gene: 5. The CDR3 is CSASRAGDTQYF. The CDR3 nucleotides are TGCAGTGCTTCCAGAGCGGGGGATACGCAGTATTTT.